Presented here are 2 T cell receptor beta chains from one specimen sequenced in a study of T cell responses to AZD1222 COVID-19 vaccine. Repertoires were generated with immunoSEQ multiplex PCR, while TCRdb's copy carries only in-frame clones and drops some. The table records about 140,000 clones, about 92% of them present only once. Specimen: peripheral blood, collected after recovery from COVID-19. Every receptor here comes from an adult who had recovered from COVID-19.

The chain employs TRBV6-5 and TRBJ2-7; no firm D call. Germline-derived CDR1 and CDR2 are MNHEY and SVGAGI. This CDR3 has 12 residues. Trimming shortened V by 7 bases and J by 2 bases, and 9 bases separated the two germline ends. CDR3 bases: TGTGCCAGCAACGACGGTCCCTACGAGCAGTACTTC. This sequence encodes CASNDGPYEQYF.

The count of this clone is one. The chain combines TRBV7-9 with TRBJ2-3; D is uncertain. V was trimmed by 5 bases and J by 0 bases, leaving 12 bases between them. Germline CDR1 SEHNR, CDR2 FQNEAQ (reference sequence). The CDR3 loop spans 15 amino acids. The CDR3 coding sequence is TGTGCCAGCAGCCTCACAGATCCTAGCACAGATACGCAGTATTTT. This sequence encodes CASSLTDPSTDTQYF.